These 7 T cell receptor beta chains originate from one sample sequenced in a study of blood T cell repertoires in COVID-19. The table came from immunoSEQ multiplex PCR; TCRdb's copy has only in-frame clones and leaves some out. The sample contains over 400,000 clones, 85% to 90% of which appear only once. Specimen: peripheral blood. The receptor set was obtained from a woman in her 50s with COVID-19, enrolled during active disease.

This sequence joins TRBV7-6 and TRBJ2-3; 12 bases align to TRBD1. The length of the CDR3 is 17 residues. V was clipped by 2 bases and J by 6 bases; unmatched bases: 9. From germline, CDR1 is SGHVS and CDR2 FNYEAQ. The CDR3 is CASSLIPGQGAGDTQYF. For the CDR3, the DNA is TGTGCCAGCAGCTTAATACCGGGACAGGGGGCTGGGGATACGCAGTATTTT.

The gene calls are TRBV2 and TRBJ1-5; tentatively, D is TRBD1 (6 bases). CDR1 is SNHLY, CDR2 FYNNEI, per germline. V dropped 4 bases and J dropped 2 bases, with 15 bases sitting between them. The CDR3 runs to 16 residues. In nucleotides, the CDR3 is TGTGCCAGCAGTGGCCTGACAGGAAATGGCAATCAGCCCCAGCATTTT. This sequence encodes CASSGLTGNGNQPQHF. Looking up the rest from reference TRBV2 and TRBJ1-5 gives the full variable domain: EPEVTQTPSHQVTQMGQEVILRCVPISNHLYFYWYRQILGQKVEFLVSFYNNEISEKSEIFDDQFSVERPDGSNFTLKIRSTKLEDSAMYFCASSGLTGNGNQPQHFGDGTRLSIL.

The gene calls are TRBV27 and TRBJ1-1; a weak D match, TRBD1 (6 bases). Trimming took 3 bases from V and 1 from J, leaving 15 bases between them. There are 16 residues in the CDR3. Germline loops: CDR1 MNHEY, CDR2 SMNVEV (reference sequence). The CDR3 loop is CASSFQGLSQNTEAFF. CDR3 nucleotide sequence: TGTGCCAGCAGTTTTCAGGGGCTTTCCCAGAACACTGAAGCTTTCTTT.

This clone was detected a few times. The chain carries TRBV30 and TRBJ2-2; TRBD2 matches at 8 bases. Looked up from germline, CDR1 is GTSNPN and CDR2 is SVGIG (reference sequence). The junction had 2 bases not matched to a gene; V was cut back by 4 bases and J by 1 base. The length of the CDR3 is 14 residues. The DNA for the CDR3 is TGTGCCTGGATAAGCGGGGGGAACACCGGGGAGCTGTTTTTT. Translation gives CAWISGGNTGELFF. The whole variable domain, filled in from reference TRBV30 and TRBJ2-2, reads SQTIHQWPATLVQPVGSPLSLECTVEGTSNPNLYWYRQAAGRGLQLLFYSVGIGQISSEVPQNLSASRPQDRQFILSSKKLLLSDSGFYLCAWISGGNTGELFFGEGSRLTVL.

This clone showed up just once. The V gene is TRBV7-2, the J gene TRBJ2-1, with D possibly being TRBD1 (5 bases). CDR3 length equals 12 residues. Germline-derived CDR1 and CDR2 are SGHTA and FQGNSA. Trimming stripped 6 bases from V and 9 bases from J, with 12 bases between. CDR3 amino acids: CASSQGRGEQFF. The CDR3 DNA sequence: TGTGCCAGCAGTCAGGGTAGGGGTGAGCAGTTCTTC.

This rearrangement joins TRBV6-5 to TRBJ1-1; weak D call: TRBD1 (5 bases). The germline V gene has CDR1 MNHEY and CDR2 SVGAGI. This CDR3 comprises 13 residues. The V and J ends lost 6 bases and 0 bases respectively, with 8 bases between them. CDR3: CASRGLLNTEAFF. The CDR3 DNA sequence: TGTGCCAGCAGGGGGCTGTTGAACACTGAAGCTTTCTTT.

The chain combines TRBV11-3 with TRBJ2-7, with 7 nucleotides matching TRBD1. Germline V gives CDR1 SGHNT, CDR2 YENEEA. This CDR3 contains 15 residues. Trimming cost V 3 bases and J 3 bases; bases outside gene matches: 8. The CDR3 region has the DNA TGTGCCAGCAGCTTTACAGGGGTGGGTCTCTACGAGCAGTACTTC. It yields the protein CASSFTGVGLYEQYF.